The 22 T cell receptor beta chains below were found in one sample sequenced in a study of blood T cell repertoires in COVID-19. Here immunoSEQ multiplex PCR was the method, and the copy in TCRdb shows in-frame clones only, minus some. Among about 160,000 clones listed, roughly 93% were seen once. The sample was peripheral blood. These receptors were collected from a woman in her forties or fifties with acute or convalescent COVID-19.

V is TRBV6-1 and J is TRBJ1-6; no clear D. Germline assignment: CDR1 MNHNS and CDR2 SASEGT. The length of the CDR3 is 18 residues. V was cut by 2 bases and J by 0 bases, with 14 bases left in between. The CDR3 protein is CASSERSTPSSYNSPLHF. The CDR3 DNA follows: TGTGCCAGCAGTGAACGGTCGACACCGAGCTCCTATAATTCACCCCTCCACTTT.

The chain couples TRBV10-3 to TRBJ1-1; tentative D call: TRBD1 (5 bases). The V end was cut by 7 bases, the J end by 3 bases, with 12 bases between. The germline gives CDR1 ENHRY, CDR2 SYGVKD. This CDR3 has 13 residues. The CDR3 DNA reads as TGTGCCATCACCCCGGGGGAGTACACTGAAGCTTTCTTT. This codes for CAITPGEYTEAFF.

The rearrangement uses TRBV19 and TRBJ2-5; 7 bases agree with TRBD2. In germline, CDR1 is LNHDA, CDR2 SQIVND (reference sequence). V shed 3 bases and J 1 base; nucleotides not matched to a gene: 11. This CDR3 region has 17 residues. The DNA of the CDR3 is TGTGCCAGTAGTATGCGGTCTAGCGGACCTATCCAAGAGACCCAGTACTTC. Its protein is CASSMRSSGPIQETQYF.

The V and J genes are TRBV2 and TRBJ1-4, with TRBD1 matching over 7 bases. The CDR3 spans 13 residues. Germline CDR1 reads SNHLY; CDR2 reads FYNNEI. The V segment lost 8 bases and the J segment 4 bases; nucleotides outside the gene matches: 4. The CDR3 DNA reads as TGTGCCAGCCGGGACAGTCTTAATGAAAAACTGTTTTTT. It specifies CASRDSLNEKLFF.

This clone occurred once. The chain's CDR3 is CASSPEASRVNEQFF. CDR3 nucleotides: TGTGCCAGCAGCCCAGAGGCCAGTCGGGTCAATGAGCAGTTCTTC. The chain combines TRBV4-2 with TRBJ2-1; no definite D call. V was trimmed by 4 bases and J by 6 bases, leaving 16 bases between them. Germline V gene data show CDR1 as LGHNA and CDR2 as YNFKEQ. The CDR3 consists of 15 residues.

This sequence joins TRBV18 and TRBJ1-1; 7 bases are a match to TRBD1. CDR3 length: 15 residues. Germline CDR1 KGHSH, CDR2 LQKENI. The J segment lost 1 base and the V segment lost 0 bases, leaving 2 bases of the junction unmatched. The CDR3: CASSPPGQPNTEAFF. CDR3 in DNA: TGTGCCAGCTCACCACCGGGACAGCCGAACACTGAAGCTTTCTTT.

The rearrangement joins TRBV30 to TRBJ1-1, with D maybe TRBD1 (6 bases). Germline V CDR1 and CDR2: GTSNPN, SVGIG (reference sequence). This CDR3 has 13 residues. The V end was cut by 4 bases, the J end by 1 base, with 10 bases between. For the CDR3, the DNA is TGTGCCTGGATGGGACATCAGAACACTGAAGCTTTCTTT. Amino acids: CAWMGHQNTEAFF.

This chain uses TRBV3-1 (or the pseudogene TRBV3-2) with TRBJ1-3; 10 nucleotides align to TRBD1. The CDR3 runs 16 residues. V was clipped by 4 bases and J by 4 bases; unmatched bases: 7. CDR1 LGHDT and CDR2 YNNKEL come from the germline V gene (reference sequence). The CDR3: CASSPRQGAMGNTIYF. DNA for the CDR3: TGTGCCAGCAGCCCCAGACAGGGGGCGATGGGAAACACCATATATTTT.

The sample holds one count of this clone. The V gene is TRBV5-1, the J gene TRBJ2-3, with TRBD1 matching 8 bases. The V gene's germline CDR1 is SGHRS and CDR2 YFSETQ. The CDR3 has 14 amino acids. The V and J ends lost 4 bases and 1 base, in that order; junction bases with no gene match: 2. In nucleotides, the CDR3 is TGCGCCAGCAGCCCGGACAGGGGCACAGATACGCAGTATTTT. It encodes CASSPDRGTDTQYF.

V gene TRBV5-4 combines with J gene TRBJ2-3, with 11 bases lining up with TRBD2. CDR1 SGHNT and CDR2 YYREEE come from the germline V gene (reference sequence). There are 17 residues in the CDR3. The V gene end was trimmed by 0 bases and the J gene end by 5 bases; junction bases not matched to a gene: 8. CDR3 residues: CASSLESSGGVLDTQYF. The CDR3 region has the DNA TGTGCCAGCAGCTTGGAAAGTAGCGGGGGGGTTCTAGATACGCAGTATTTT.

The gene calls are TRBV7-2 and TRBJ1-2; D is ambiguous. The germline gives CDR1 SGHTA, CDR2 FQGNSA. The CDR3 runs 14 residues. The germline V and J ends were trimmed by 3 bases and 7 bases, with 15 bases remaining between them. CDR3 region: CASSFIEGMGGYTF. The DNA of the CDR3 is TGTGCCAGCAGCTTTATAGAGGGAATGGGTGGCTACACCTTC.

The sample holds a few counts of this clone. J is TRBJ1-2 and V is TRBV5-1; a possible D gene is TRBD1 (5 bases). There are 15 residues in the CDR3. Germline V gives CDR1 SGHRS, CDR2 YFSETQ. The ends were cut back, 7 bases at V and 2 bases at J, with 18 bases in the middle. CDR3 in amino acids: CASSTWGGSNYGYTF. The CDR3 region has the DNA TGCGCCAGCTCGACCTGGGGGGGGTCGAACTATGGCTACACCTTC.

V is TRBV6-1 and J is TRBJ2-1, with TRBD1 identical over 7 bases. Germline lookup yields CDR1 MNHNS and CDR2 SASEGT. V was pared by 1 base and J by 6 bases, with 15 bases of the junction left unmatched. The CDR3 length is 18 residues. CDR3 DNA sequence: TGTGCCAGCAGTGAAGAGTGGGTAGGGGGCGTTTTAAGCAATGAGCAGTTCTTC. Protein: CASSEEWVGGVLSNEQFF.

The V call is TRBV10-3, the J call TRBJ2-5; TRBD2 matches 13 bases. Germline CDR1 reads ENHRY; CDR2 reads SYGVKD. V was pared by 11 bases and J by 1 base, with 4 bases of the junction left unmatched. CDR3 length equals 14 residues. CDR3 in DNA: TGTGCCGCAACTAGCGGGAGGGCCCAAGAGACCCAGTACTTC. Its protein is CAATSGRAQETQYF.

This clone was detected only a few times. This chain's CDR3 is CASSPGSSDPREQYF. As DNA, the CDR3 is TGTGCCAGCAGCCCAGGATCTAGCGACCCTCGGGAGCAGTACTTC. The chain recombines TRBV5-4 with TRBJ2-7; D might be TRBD2 (6 bases). In germline, CDR1 is SGHNT, CDR2 YYREEE (reference sequence). The CDR3 is made up of 15 amino acids. V dropped 4 bases and J dropped 7 bases, with 21 bases sitting between them.

The rearrangement uses TRBV27 and TRBJ2-1; D remains ambiguous. The CDR3 totals 12 residues. Germline lookup yields CDR1 MNHEY and CDR2 SMNVEV (reference sequence). V was cut by 6 bases and J by 5 bases, with 8 bases left in between. The CDR3 here is CASSLVNNEQFF. Here the CDR3 DNA reads TGTGCCAGCAGCCTCGTAAACAATGAGCAGTTCTTC.

The chain's CDR3 is CASSGQGEGEKLFF. The CDR3 DNA follows: TGTGCCAGCAGCGGACAGGGGGAGGGAGAAAAACTGTTTTTT. This rearrangement joins TRBV5-4 to TRBJ1-4; 10 positions match TRBD1. V gave up 4 bases and J gave up 8 bases; unmatched junction bases: 5. The CDR3 length is 14 residues. The germline V gene encodes CDR1 SGHNT and CDR2 YYREEE (reference sequence).

This clone appeared once. The gene calls are TRBV30 and TRBJ2-2, with a possible D match to TRBD2 (5 bases). The CDR3 is 13 residues long. Germline assignment: CDR1 GTSNPN and CDR2 SVGIG (reference sequence). V lost 3 bases, J lost 5 bases, and 10 bases lay in between. In nucleotides, the CDR3 is TGTGCCTGGAGAGACGGGGTTACCGGGGAGCTGTTTTTT. As protein: CAWRDGVTGELFF.

V gene TRBV5-6 combines with J gene TRBJ2-7; a weak D match, TRBD2 (5 bases). CDR1 and CDR2 from the germline V gene are SGHDT and YYEEEE. The CDR3 has 14 amino acids. V shed 8 bases and J shed 4 bases, with 19 bases lying between them. In DNA, the CDR3 is TGTGCCAGTAGACCCATTGGAGGCTCGTACGAGCAGTACTTC. It codes for CASRPIGGSYEQYF.

This chain uses TRBV28 with TRBJ1-4; D perhaps matches TRBD1 (5 bases). V was trimmed by 3 bases and J by 2 bases, leaving 16 bases between them. CDR1 and CDR2 from the germline V gene are MDHEN and SYDVKM. The CDR3 sequence is 17 residues long. CDR3 region: CASSFSGEVSTNEKLFF. The CDR3 nucleotides read TGTGCCAGCAGTTTTTCGGGGGAAGTAAGCACTAATGAAAAACTGTTTTTT. The full variable domain, completed using reference TRBV28 and TRBJ1-4, is DVKVTQSSRYLVKRTGEKVFLECVQDMDHENMFWYRQDPGLGLRLIYFSYDVKMKEKGDIPEGYSVSREKKERFSLILESASTNQTSMYLCASSFSGEVSTNEKLFFGSGTQLSVL.

The V gene is TRBV30, the J gene TRBJ1-5, with no clear D. CDR3 length equals 13 residues. The V end lost 2 bases, the J end lost 9 bases, and 14 bases lay between the germline ends. Germline values: CDR1 GTSNPN, CDR2 SVGIG (reference sequence). The CDR3 region has the DNA TGTGCCTGGAGTAAGAGCCTTCCCGGGCCCCAGCATTTT. Its translation: CAWSKSLPGPQHF.

The rearrangement links TRBV2 to TRBJ1-1; possible D gene TRBD1, 6 bases. Germline V gives CDR1 SNHLY, CDR2 FYNNEI. Trimming took 7 bases from V and 0 from J, leaving 15 bases between them. The CDR3 has 15 residues. The CDR3 spells CASKIQGTVNTEAFF. CDR3 in DNA: TGTGCCAGCAAAATACAGGGTACCGTGAACACTGAAGCTTTCTTT.